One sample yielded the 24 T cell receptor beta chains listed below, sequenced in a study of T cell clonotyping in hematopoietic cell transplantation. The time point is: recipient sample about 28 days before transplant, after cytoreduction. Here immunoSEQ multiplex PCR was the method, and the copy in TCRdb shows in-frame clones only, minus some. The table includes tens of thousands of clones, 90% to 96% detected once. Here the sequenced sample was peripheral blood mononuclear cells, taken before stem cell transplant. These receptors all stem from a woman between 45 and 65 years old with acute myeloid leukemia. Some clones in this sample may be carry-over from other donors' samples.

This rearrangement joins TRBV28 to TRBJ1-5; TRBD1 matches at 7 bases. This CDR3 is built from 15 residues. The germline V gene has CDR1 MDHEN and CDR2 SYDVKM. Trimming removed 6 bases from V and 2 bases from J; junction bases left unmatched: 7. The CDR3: CASRVTGNGNQPQHF. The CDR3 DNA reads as TGTGCCAGCAGGGTGACAGGGAACGGCAATCAGCCCCAGCATTTT.

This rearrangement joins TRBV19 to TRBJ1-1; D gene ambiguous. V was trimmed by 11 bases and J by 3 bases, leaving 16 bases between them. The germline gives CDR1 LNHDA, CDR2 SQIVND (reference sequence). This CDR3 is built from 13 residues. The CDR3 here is CALHPLYDTEAFF. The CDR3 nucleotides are TGTGCCTTACACCCCCTTTACGACACTGAAGCTTTCTTT.

CDR3 in DNA: TGTGCCAGCAGTTTAAGGGAGGGCCCCTACGAGCAGTACTTC. Translated, it gives CASSLREGPYEQYF. The chain is built from TRBV27 and TRBJ2-7; 7 bases are a match to TRBD2. V was clipped by 2 bases and J by 2 bases; unmatched bases: 3. There are 14 residues in the CDR3. Germline V gene lookup returns CDR1 MNHEY and CDR2 SMNVEV (reference sequence).

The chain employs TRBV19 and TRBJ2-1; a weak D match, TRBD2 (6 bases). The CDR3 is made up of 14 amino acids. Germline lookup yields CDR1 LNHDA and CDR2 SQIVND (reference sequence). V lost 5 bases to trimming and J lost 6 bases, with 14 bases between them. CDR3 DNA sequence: TGTGCCAGTAGTCCAACAACTAGCCCCAATGAGCAGTTCTTC. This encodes CASSPTTSPNEQFF. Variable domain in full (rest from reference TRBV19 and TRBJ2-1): DGGITQSPKYLFRKEGQNVTLSCEQNLNHDAMYWYRQDPGQGLRLIYYSQIVNDFQKGDIAEGYSVSREKKESFPLTVTSAQKNPTAFYLCASSPTTSPNEQFFGPGTRLTVL.

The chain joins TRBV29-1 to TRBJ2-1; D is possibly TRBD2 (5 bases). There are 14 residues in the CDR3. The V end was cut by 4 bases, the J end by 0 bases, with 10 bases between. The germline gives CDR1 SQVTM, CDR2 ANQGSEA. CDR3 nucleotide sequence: TGCAGCGTTGCCATCGGAGGCTCCTACAATGAGCAGTTCTTC. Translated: CSVAIGGSYNEQFF.

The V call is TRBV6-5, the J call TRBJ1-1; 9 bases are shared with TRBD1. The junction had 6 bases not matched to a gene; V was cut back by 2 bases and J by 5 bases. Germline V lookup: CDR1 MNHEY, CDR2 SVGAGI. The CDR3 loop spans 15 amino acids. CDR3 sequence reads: CASSYRKTGGTEAFF. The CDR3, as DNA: TGTGCCAGCAGTTACCGAAAGACAGGGGGAACTGAAGCTTTCTTT.

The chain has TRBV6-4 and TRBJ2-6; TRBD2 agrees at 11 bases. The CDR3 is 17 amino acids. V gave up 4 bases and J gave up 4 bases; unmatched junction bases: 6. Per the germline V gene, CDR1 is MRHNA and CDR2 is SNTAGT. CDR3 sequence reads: CASSGASGGFGANVLTF. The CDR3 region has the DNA TGTGCCAGCAGTGGAGCTAGCGGGGGGTTCGGGGCCAACGTCCTGACTTTC.

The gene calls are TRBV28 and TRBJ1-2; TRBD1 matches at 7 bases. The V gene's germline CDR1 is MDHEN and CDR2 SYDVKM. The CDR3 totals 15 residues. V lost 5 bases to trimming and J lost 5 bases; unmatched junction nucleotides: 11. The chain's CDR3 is CASSPLDRSDYGYTF. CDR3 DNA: TGTGCCAGCAGTCCCCTGGACAGGAGCGATTATGGCTACACCTTC.

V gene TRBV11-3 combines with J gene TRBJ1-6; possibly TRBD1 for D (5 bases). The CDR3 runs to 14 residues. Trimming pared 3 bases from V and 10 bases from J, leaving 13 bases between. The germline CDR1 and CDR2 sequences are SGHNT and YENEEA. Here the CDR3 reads CASSLGGAGSPLHF. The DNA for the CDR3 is TGTGCCAGCAGCTTGGGAGGGGCTGGATCACCCCTCCACTTT.

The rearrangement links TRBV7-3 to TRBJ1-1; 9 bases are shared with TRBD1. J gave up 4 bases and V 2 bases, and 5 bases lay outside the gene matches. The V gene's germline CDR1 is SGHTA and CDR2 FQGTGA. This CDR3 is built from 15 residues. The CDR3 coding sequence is TGTGCCAGCAGCTTAGGACAGGGGTTAGGCACTGAAGCTTTCTTT. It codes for CASSLGQGLGTEAFF. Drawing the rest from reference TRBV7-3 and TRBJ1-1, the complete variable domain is GAGVSQTPSNKVTEKGKYVELRCDPISGHTALYWYRQSLGQGPEFLIYFQGTGAADDSGLPNDRFFAVRPEGSVSTLKIQRTERGDSAVYLCASSLGQGLGTEAFFGQGTRLTVV.

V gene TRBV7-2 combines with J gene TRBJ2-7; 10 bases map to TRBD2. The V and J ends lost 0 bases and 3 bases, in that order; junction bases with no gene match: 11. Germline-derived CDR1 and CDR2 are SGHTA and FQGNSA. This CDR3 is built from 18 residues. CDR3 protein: CASSLASSGRTQSYEQYF. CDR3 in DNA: TGTGCCAGCAGCTTAGCTTCTAGCGGGAGAACCCAAAGCTACGAGCAGTACTTC.

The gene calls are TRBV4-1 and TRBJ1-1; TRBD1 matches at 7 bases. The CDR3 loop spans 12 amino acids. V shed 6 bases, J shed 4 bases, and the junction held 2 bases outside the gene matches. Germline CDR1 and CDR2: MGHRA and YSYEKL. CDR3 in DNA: TGCGCCAGCAGGGGGACAGTCACTGAAGCTTTCTTT. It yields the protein CASRGTVTEAFF.

The CDR3 region is CASSSPKGAGEKLFF. DNA for the CDR3: TGTGCCAGCAGCTCCCCAAAGGGGGCGGGGGAAAAACTGTTTTTT. The rearrangement joins TRBV7-2 to TRBJ1-4, with 7 bases lining up with TRBD1. This CDR3 region has 15 residues. Germline V CDR1 and CDR2: SGHTA, FQGNSA. The trim removed 4 bases at V and 8 bases at J, leaving 10 bases unmatched.

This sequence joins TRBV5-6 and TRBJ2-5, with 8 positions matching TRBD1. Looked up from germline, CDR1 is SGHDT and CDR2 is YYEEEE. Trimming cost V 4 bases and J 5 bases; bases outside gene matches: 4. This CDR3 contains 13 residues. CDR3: CASSRTGSETQYF. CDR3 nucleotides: TGTGCCAGCAGCCGGACAGGGAGCGAGACCCAGTACTTC.

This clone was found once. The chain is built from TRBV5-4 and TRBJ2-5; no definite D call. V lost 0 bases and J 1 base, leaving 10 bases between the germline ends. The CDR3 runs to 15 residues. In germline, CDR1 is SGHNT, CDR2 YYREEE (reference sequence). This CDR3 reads CASSLDDRSQETQYF. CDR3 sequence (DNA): TGTGCCAGCAGCTTGGATGATAGGTCCCAAGAGACCCAGTACTTC.

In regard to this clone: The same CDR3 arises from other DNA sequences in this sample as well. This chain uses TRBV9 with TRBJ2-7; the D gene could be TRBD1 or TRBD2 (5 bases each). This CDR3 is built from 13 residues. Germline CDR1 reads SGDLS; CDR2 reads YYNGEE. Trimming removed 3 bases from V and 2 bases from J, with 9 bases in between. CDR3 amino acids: CASSGQGAYEQYF. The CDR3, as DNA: TGTGCCAGCAGCGGGCAGGGAGCCTACGAGCAGTACTTC.

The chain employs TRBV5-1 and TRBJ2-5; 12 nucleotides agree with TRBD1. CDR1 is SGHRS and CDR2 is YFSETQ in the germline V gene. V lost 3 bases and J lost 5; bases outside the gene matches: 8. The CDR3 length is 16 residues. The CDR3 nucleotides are TGCGCCAGCAGCTCGGGACAGGGGGCGAGAAGGGAGACCCAGTACTTC. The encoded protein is CASSSGQGARRETQYF.

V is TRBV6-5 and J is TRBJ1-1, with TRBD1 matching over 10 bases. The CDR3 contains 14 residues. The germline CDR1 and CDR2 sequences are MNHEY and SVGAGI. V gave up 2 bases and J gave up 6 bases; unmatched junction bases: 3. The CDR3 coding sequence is TGTGCCAGCAGTTACGCTGGGACAGGGGCTGAAGCTTTCTTT. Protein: CASSYAGTGAEAFF.

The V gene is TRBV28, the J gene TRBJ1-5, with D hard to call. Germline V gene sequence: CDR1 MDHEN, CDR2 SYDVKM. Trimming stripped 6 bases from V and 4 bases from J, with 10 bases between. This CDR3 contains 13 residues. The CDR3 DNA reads TGTGCCAGCAGGCCTCAGAGAAATCAGCCCCAGCATTTT. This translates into CASRPQRNQPQHF.

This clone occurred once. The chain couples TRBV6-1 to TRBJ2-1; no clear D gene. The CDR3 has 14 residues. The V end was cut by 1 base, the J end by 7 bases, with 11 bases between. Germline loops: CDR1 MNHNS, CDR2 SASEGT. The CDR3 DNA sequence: TGTGCCAGCAGTGAAGTCGGCTACTATAATGAGCAGTTCTTC. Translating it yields CASSEVGYYNEQFF.

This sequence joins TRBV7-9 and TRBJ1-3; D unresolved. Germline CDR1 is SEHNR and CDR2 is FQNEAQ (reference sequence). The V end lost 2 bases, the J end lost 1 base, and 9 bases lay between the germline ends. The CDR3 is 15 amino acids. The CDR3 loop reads CASSLLGVSGNTIYF. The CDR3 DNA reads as TGTGCCAGCAGCTTACTTGGTGTTTCTGGAAACACCATATATTTT.

The CDR3 sequence: CASSYSQSSGNTIYF. CDR3 in DNA: TGTGCCAGCAGTTACTCGCAGAGCTCTGGAAACACCATATATTTT. The V and J genes are TRBV6-6 and TRBJ1-3, with D uncertain. The V end was cut by 0 bases, the J end by 0 bases, with 6 bases between. The CDR3 runs 15 residues. CDR1 and CDR2 from the germline V gene are MNHNY and SVGAGI (reference sequence).

The CDR3 is CASSPKKAGGASEAFF. DNA for the CDR3: TGTGCCAGCAGCCCGAAAAAGGCGGGGGGGGCATCTGAAGCTTTCTTT. The chain has TRBV9 and TRBJ1-1, with a tentative D call TRBD1 (6 bases). Germline values: CDR1 SGDLS, CDR2 YYNGEE. V gave up 4 bases and J gave up 6 bases, with 22 bases separating them. The CDR3 spans 16 residues. The full variable domain, completed using reference TRBV9 and TRBJ1-1, is DSGVTQTPKHLITATGQRVTLRCSPRSGDLSVYWYQQSLDQGLQFLIQYYNGEERAKGNILERFSAQQFPDLHSELNLSSLELGDSALYFCASSPKKAGGASEAFFGQGTRLTVV.

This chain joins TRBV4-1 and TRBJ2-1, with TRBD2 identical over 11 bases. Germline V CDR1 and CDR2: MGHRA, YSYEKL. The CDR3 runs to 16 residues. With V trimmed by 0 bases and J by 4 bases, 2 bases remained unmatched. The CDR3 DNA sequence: TGCGCCAGCAGCCAAGAGACTAGCGGGGAGTACAATGAGCAGTTCTTC. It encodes CASSQETSGEYNEQFF.